One and the same sample provided the 8 T cell receptor beta chains below, sequenced in a study of vaccination and CD4 T cells after COVID-19. Treatment denoted: approximately 10-day PBMC culture with coronavirus spike peptide pools or control peptides (ViraFEST assay). Antigens of these TCRs are unknown. The Oncomine TCR Beta short-read assay sequenced DNA from cultured CD4+ T cells. TCRdb re-called the PCR reads with MiXCR, one entry per CDR3 protein. This table has approximately 16,000 distinct CDR3 sequences, roughly 80% appearing once. The sequencing used CD4+ T cells from blood, cultured in vitro, collected after SARS-CoV-2 vaccination. The receptors were sampled from a human donor who received a COVID-19 vaccine.

In nucleotides, the CDR3 is TGTGCCAGCAGCCCACATAGCCCCGGGGAGCTGTTTTTT. The encoded protein is CASSPHSPGELFF. The chain couples TRBV5-5 to TRBJ2-2, with D unresolved. From germline, CDR1 is SGHKS and CDR2 YYEKEE (reference sequence). Trimming took off 4 bases at V and 6 bases at J, with 10 bases between the two ends. This CDR3 is 13 amino acids long. The entire variable domain, with the rest obtained from reference TRBV5-5 and TRBJ2-2, is as follows: DAGVTQSPTHLIKTRGQQVTLRCSPISGHKSVSWYQQVLGQGPQFIFQYYEKEERGRGNFPDRFSARQFPNYSSELNVNALLLGDSALYLCASSPHSPGELFFGEGSRLTVL.

This clonotype was seen only a few times. The V call is TRBV23-1, the J call TRBJ1-5; possible D gene TRBD1, 5 bases. Being an ORF, TRBV23-1 has a function that is uncertain. This CDR3 region has 16 residues. Trimming left V 0 bases short and J 1 base short, with 10 bases between. The CDR3 DNA sequence: TGCGCCAGCAGTCAATCTAGTCAGGGAAGCAATCAGCCCCAGCATTTT. Translating gives CASSQSSQGSNQPQHF.

This clonotype was seen only once. This chain connects TRBV6-1 to TRBJ2-5; TRBD2 aligns across 15 bases. This CDR3 has 16 residues. CDR1 MNHNS and CDR2 SASEGT come from the germline V gene. V lost 4 bases and J lost 6; bases outside the gene matches: 6. CDR3 loop: CASSGPGLAGGKTQYF. The CDR3 DNA sequence: TGTGCCAGCAGTGGACCGGGACTAGCGGGGGGTAAGACCCAGTACTTC.

The gene calls are TRBV6-1 and TRBJ1-3; D not resolved. This CDR3 spans 13 amino acids. Trimming took 9 bases from V and 4 from J, leaving 13 bases between them. Germline V gene data show CDR1 as MNHNS and CDR2 as SASEGT. CDR3 amino acids: CASWVQGGNTIYF. CDR3 in DNA: TGTGCCAGTTGGGTGCAAGGGGGAAACACCATATATTTT.

Remarks on this clonotype: At one end, the junction sequence differs from germline, possibly due to a read error. This sequence joins TRBV5-1 and TRBJ2-1, with TRBD2 matching 10 bases. Germline assignment: CDR1 SGHRS and CDR2 YFSETQ. CDR3 size: 16 residues. The CDR3 protein is CASRLGLATSYNEQFF. DNA of the CDR3: TGCGCCAGCAGATTGGGACTAGCGACGTCCTACAATGAGCAGTTCTTC. Looking up the rest from reference TRBV5-1 and TRBJ2-1 gives the full variable domain: KAGVTQTPRYLIKTRGQQVTLSCSPISGHRSVSWYQQTPGQGLQFLFEYFSETQRNKGNFPGRFSGRQFSNSRSEMNVSTLELGDSALYLCASRLGLATSYNEQFFGPGTRLTVL.

The chain is built from TRBV6-1 and TRBJ1-6; D perhaps matches TRBD1 (5 bases). V gave up 6 bases and J gave up 6 bases, with 9 bases separating them. CDR1 and CDR2 from the germline V gene are MNHNS and SASEGT. CDR3 length: 13 amino acids. Written as DNA, the CDR3 is TGTGCCAGCAGGGACACTTTTAATTCACCCCTCCACTTT. Its protein product is CASRDTFNSPLHF.

The J gene is TRBJ1-3, the V gene TRBV7-2; tentative D call: TRBD1 (6 bases). CDR3 length equals 14 residues. Looked up from germline, CDR1 is SGHTA and CDR2 is FQGNSA. Trimming removed 5 bases from V and 4 bases from J, with 12 bases in between. The CDR3 bases are TGTGCCAGCAGCCCCAACAGGGCAGGAAACACCATATATTTT. This sequence encodes CASSPNRAGNTIYF. Variable domain in full (rest from reference TRBV7-2 and TRBJ1-3): GAGVSQSPSNKVTEKGKDVELRCDPISGHTALYWYRQSLGQGLEFLIYFQGNSAPDKSGLPSDRFSAERTGGSVSTLTIQRTQQEDSAVYLCASSPNRAGNTIYFGEGSWLTVV.

The table lists this clonotype with a few counts. The chain uses TRBV6-1 and TRBJ2-1; TRBD1 aligns across 7 bases. With V trimmed by 1 base and J by 9 bases, 3 bases remained unmatched. The CDR3 spans 13 residues. Germline values: CDR1 MNHNS, CDR2 SASEGT. CDR3 DNA sequence: TGTGCCAGCAGTGAAGGGACAGGTGGTGAGCAGTTCTTC. Protein sequence: CASSEGTGGEQFF.